A single sample gave rise to the 14 T cell receptor beta chains below, sequenced in a study of OX40 agonist ivuxolimab in advanced cancers. The data were produced by immunoSEQ multiplex PCR, yet TCRdb's version contains in-frame clones alone and is incomplete. The sample contains 77,000 or so clones, about 85% of which appear only once. The sequencing here drew on CD4+ or CD8+ T cells sorted from blood, taken in a trial of the OX40 agonist ivuxolimab. The receptors shown here come from an adult with an advanced solid tumor such as melanoma, head and neck, liver or kidney cancer.

The V and J genes are TRBV2 and TRBJ2-5; 8 bases map to TRBD1. This CDR3 has 14 amino acids. Trimming cost V 1 base and J 4 bases; bases outside gene matches: 2. Germline V CDR1 and CDR2: SNHLY, FYNNEI. In DNA, the CDR3 is TGTGCCAGCAGTGAAGACACAGGGGGAGAGACCCAGTACTTC. Its protein product is CASSEDTGGETQYF. The variable domain in full, with the rest retrieved from reference TRBV2 and TRBJ2-5, is EPEVTQTPSHQVTQMGQEVILRCVPISNHLYFYWYRQILGQKVEFLVSFYNNEISEKSEIFDDQFSVERPDGSNFTLKIRSTKLEDSAMYFCASSEDTGGETQYFGPGTRLLVL.

This chain joins TRBV6-1 and TRBJ1-2; weak D call: TRBD1 (6 bases). Trimming pared 3 bases from V and 3 bases from J, leaving 11 bases between. The germline gives CDR1 MNHNS, CDR2 SASEGT. This CDR3 spans 14 amino acids. The CDR3 sequence is CASSDWGQDYGYTF. CDR3 coding DNA: TGTGCCAGCAGTGACTGGGGGCAGGACTATGGCTACACCTTC.

The rearrangement joins TRBV28 to TRBJ2-6; D is unclear. CDR3 size: 17 residues. Germline V lookup: CDR1 MDHEN, CDR2 SYDVKM. The V end was cut by 2 bases, the J end by 0 bases, with 11 bases between. CDR3 region: CASSLRRRHSGANVLTF. In DNA form, the CDR3 reads TGTGCCAGCAGTTTAAGACGGCGGCACTCTGGGGCCAACGTCCTGACTTTC.

The gene calls are TRBV19 and TRBJ1-4; 7 bases are shared with TRBD1. Germline assignment: CDR1 LNHDA and CDR2 SQIVND (reference sequence). The CDR3 consists of 12 residues. V lost 6 bases to trimming and J lost 12 bases; unmatched junction nucleotides: 7. CDR3 residues: CASRMTGKELFF. CDR3 DNA sequence: TGTGCCAGTAGGATGACAGGGAAGGAACTGTTTTTT.

This chain connects TRBV5-6 to TRBJ2-3; perhaps TRBD1 as D (5 bases). Trimming removed 4 bases at V and 0 bases at J, with 15 bases between. CDR1 is SGHDT, CDR2 YYEEEE, per germline. The CDR3 has 16 residues. The CDR3 is CASSPMGHFSTDTQYF. The CDR3 nucleotides read TGTGCCAGCAGCCCAATGGGGCATTTCAGCACAGATACGCAGTATTTT.

The genes are TRBV18 and TRBJ1-1; 7 positions match TRBD1. The V and J ends lost 4 bases and 0 bases, in that order; junction bases with no gene match: 5. CDR1 and CDR2 (germline): KGHSH, LQKENI. The CDR3 contains 15 residues. The CDR3 DNA is TGTGCCAGCTCACTGGGACAGCGACTGAACACTGAAGCTTTCTTT. Translated, it gives CASSLGQRLNTEAFF.

There are a few counts of this clone. The same CDR3 can be traced to other DNA sequences in this sample. The chain couples TRBV6-1 to TRBJ2-2, with 9 bases that match TRBD1. CDR3 length: 14 residues. The germline CDR1 and CDR2 sequences are MNHNS and SASEGT. With 7 bases clipped from V and 3 bases from J, the junction kept 3 bases outside the gene matches. CDR3 sequence reads: CASIRQGDTGELFF. In DNA, the CDR3 is TGTGCCAGCATACGACAGGGGGACACCGGGGAGCTGTTTTTT.

The chain combines TRBV7-6 with TRBJ2-6; either TRBD1 or TRBD2 may supply D (5 bases each). The CDR3 covers 15 residues. With 5 bases removed from V and 4 bases from J, the gap between germline ends came to 12 bases. Germline CDR1 reads SGHVS; CDR2 reads FNYEAQ. CDR3 in DNA: TGTGCCAGCAGCGCGAGGGGTCTCGGGGCCAACGTCCTGACTTTC. Translation: CASSARGLGANVLTF.

The chain recombines TRBV6-5 with TRBJ1-2; 7 nucleotides align to TRBD1. The V segment lost 3 bases and the J segment 4 bases; nucleotides outside the gene matches: 11. In germline, CDR1 is MNHEY, CDR2 SVGAGI. The CDR3 sequence is 16 residues long. This CDR3 is CASSYSDRDRTYGYTF. Here the CDR3 DNA reads TGTGCCAGCAGTTATTCCGACAGGGACCGAACCTATGGCTACACCTTC.

Worth noting for this clone: Other nucleotide sequences from this sample produce the same CDR3. The genes are TRBV5-4 and TRBJ2-2; 9 nucleotides match TRBD2. This CDR3 region has 14 residues. Germline V gene lookup returns CDR1 SGHNT and CDR2 YYREEE (reference sequence). V shed 2 bases, J shed 4 bases, and the junction held 0 bases outside the gene matches. CDR3 sequence reads: CASSLAGGTGELFF. CDR3 sequence (DNA): TGTGCCAGCAGCTTAGCGGGGGGCACCGGGGAGCTGTTTTTT.

V usage is TRBV18 and J usage is TRBJ1-5; no reliable D call. V lost 7 bases, J lost 3 bases, and 10 bases lay in between. The CDR3 runs 13 residues. Germline V gene sequence: CDR1 KGHSH, CDR2 LQKENI. The DNA of the CDR3 is TGTGCCAGCTGTAAAGGACCCAATCAGCCCCAGCATTTT. It encodes CASCKGPNQPQHF.

A note on this clone: A much bigger clone sits one base away, suggesting this may be a read error. The rearrangement joins TRBV27 to TRBJ2-5; D uncertain. The CDR3 totals 12 residues. Trimming stripped 0 bases from V and 5 bases from J, with 4 bases between. Germline CDR1 reads MNHEY; CDR2 reads SMNVEV (reference sequence). This chain's CDR3 is CASSLSGETQYF. The DNA of the CDR3 is TGTGCCAGCAGTTTATCCGGGGAGACCCAGTACTTC.

V gene TRBV7-2 combines with J gene TRBJ1-6; possible D gene TRBD1, 5 bases. Trimming removed 8 bases at V and 9 bases at J, with 17 bases between. This CDR3 contains 14 residues. CDR1 is SGHTA, CDR2 FQGNSA, per germline. In DNA, the CDR3 is TGTGCCAGCGCGGGGGGAACTGGCTCTTCACCCCTCCACTTT. Its translation: CASAGGTGSSPLHF.

J is TRBJ2-7 and V is TRBV6-5, with 11 bases lining up with TRBD2. This CDR3 has 15 amino acids. Trimming removed 2 bases from V and 3 bases from J; junction bases left unmatched: 3. Germline V gene data show CDR1 as MNHEY and CDR2 as SVGAGI. This CDR3 reads CASSYRTSGLYEQYF. The CDR3 DNA sequence: TGTGCCAGCAGTTACCGGACTAGCGGGCTCTACGAGCAGTACTTC.